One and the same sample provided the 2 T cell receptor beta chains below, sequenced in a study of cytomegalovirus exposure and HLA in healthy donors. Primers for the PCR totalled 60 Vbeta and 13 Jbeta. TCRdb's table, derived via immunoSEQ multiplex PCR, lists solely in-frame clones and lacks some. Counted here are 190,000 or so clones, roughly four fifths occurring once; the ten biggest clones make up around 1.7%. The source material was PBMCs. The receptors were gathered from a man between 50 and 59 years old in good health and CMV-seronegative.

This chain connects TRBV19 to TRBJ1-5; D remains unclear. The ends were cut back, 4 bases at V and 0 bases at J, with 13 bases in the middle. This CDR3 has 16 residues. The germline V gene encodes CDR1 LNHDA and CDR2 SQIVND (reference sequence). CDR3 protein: CASSKDGSYSNQPQHF. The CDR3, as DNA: TGTGCCAGTAGTAAAGACGGTTCTTATAGCAATCAGCCCCAGCATTTT.

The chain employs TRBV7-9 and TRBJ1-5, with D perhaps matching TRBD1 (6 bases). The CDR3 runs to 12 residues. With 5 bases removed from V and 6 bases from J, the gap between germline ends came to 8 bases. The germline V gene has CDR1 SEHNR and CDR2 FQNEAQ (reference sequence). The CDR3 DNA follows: TGTGCCAGCAGCCGAGGGGGTCAGCCCCAGCATTTT. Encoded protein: CASSRGGQPQHF.